This T cell receptor beta chain was identified during a study of OX40 agonist ivuxolimab in advanced cancers. In the study overall: A diagnosis of hepatocellular carcinoma, melanoma, renal cell or head and neck cancer was present in dose-escalation patients.

Germline V CDR1 and CDR2: LNHDA, SQIVND (reference sequence). V dropped 6 bases and J dropped 4 bases, with 21 bases sitting between them. The CDR3 sequence is 16 residues long. Libraries were prepared by immunoSEQ multiplex PCR; TCRdb keeps only in-frame clonotypes and omits some of them. The sample lists around 84,000 clones, over 80% occurring once. The origin of this receptor is an adult with an advanced solid tumor such as melanoma, head and neck, liver or kidney cancer. Sequenced material: CD4+ or CD8+ T cells sorted from blood, taken in a trial of the OX40 agonist ivuxolimab. This rearrangement joins TRBV19 to TRBJ1-2; tentative D call: TRBD1 (6 bases). CDR3 in DNA: TGTGCCAGTAGCCGACAGGATACCCCTTCGGGCTATGGCTACACCTTC. Its protein product is CASSRQDTPSGYGYTF.